The 30 T cell receptor beta chains below come from one sample, sequenced in a study of blood T cell repertoires in COVID-19. Data came from immunoSEQ multiplex PCR; TCRdb stores just in-frame clones and leaves some out. Of 95,000 to 150,000 clones listed, 65% to 85% are singletons. Sequences were obtained from peripheral blood. The receptors originated from an older woman with acute or convalescent COVID-19.

Notes on this clone: Its ends do not fully match the called genes, so a read error is possible. The V and J genes are TRBV4-2 and TRBJ1-2, with 9 bases identical to TRBD1. Germline-derived CDR1 and CDR2 are LGHNA and YNFKEQ. There are 15 residues in the CDR3. The CDR3 nucleotides read TGTGCCAGCAGTCAAGGGGCCGGACAGGGGTATGGCTACACCTTC. This gives the protein CASSQGAGQGYGYTF.

This clone was found a few times. The gene calls are TRBV30 and TRBJ1-4; TRBD1 might be the D (6 bases). The CDR3 extends over 15 amino acids. Germline V gives CDR1 GTSNPN, CDR2 SVGIG (reference sequence). V was cut by 2 bases and J by 8 bases, with 18 bases left in between. Here the CDR3 DNA reads TGTGCCTGGAGTCGGGTGAAACAGGGCGAGGAAAAACTGTTTTTT. It encodes CAWSRVKQGEEKLFF.

The chain combines TRBV5-1 with TRBJ2-2, with 8 bases matching TRBD2. The germline V gene encodes CDR1 SGHRS and CDR2 YFSETQ. V was clipped by 6 bases and J by 3 bases; unmatched bases: 7. This CDR3 has 15 residues. In nucleotides, the CDR3 is TGCGCCAGCATGATGGCGGGGGGTGACACCGGGGAGCTGTTTTTT. The encoded protein is CASMMAGGDTGELFF.

This chain links TRBV10-3 with TRBJ2-7, with 8 bases lining up with TRBD1. This CDR3 has 16 residues. CDR1 is ENHRY, CDR2 SYGVKD, per germline. J was trimmed by 5 bases and V by 7 bases; bases with no gene match: 16. CDR3 DNA sequence: TGTGCCATCACTACTGACAGGGGCGCCCGCCGGGACGAGCAGTACTTC. Its protein product is CAITTDRGARRDEQYF.

V is TRBV10-3 and J is TRBJ1-2; 7 positions agree with TRBD1. The CDR3 has 16 amino acids. The germline gives CDR1 ENHRY, CDR2 SYGVKD. V gave up 0 bases and J gave up 3 bases; unmatched junction bases: 7. CDR3 nucleotide sequence: TGTGCCATCAGTGAGTCAGGGGGCGCCTTGGACTATGGCTACACCTTC. This translates into CAISESGGALDYGYTF.

This chain uses TRBV10-3 with TRBJ2-2, with a weak D call TRBD2 (5 bases). CDR3 length: 13 residues. Germline V gives CDR1 ENHRY, CDR2 SYGVKD. Between the trimmed V and J ends, which lost 4 bases and 6 bases, there was a span of 9 bases. CDR3 nucleotides: TGTGCCATCAGTGTTCGCGGGCCCGGGGAGCTGTTTTTT. Its protein is CAISVRGPGELFF.

The gene calls are TRBV6-4 and TRBJ1-2, with TRBD1 matching over 7 bases. The germline CDR1 and CDR2 sequences are MRHNA and SNTAGT. CDR3 length equals 15 residues. Trimming at V came to 6 bases and at J to 4 bases, leaving 11 bases not matched to a gene. Here the CDR3 DNA reads TGTGCCAGCAGGGCCGGGACAGTCTCGACCTATGGCTACACCTTC. It yields the protein CASRAGTVSTYGYTF.

The genes are TRBV11-3 and TRBJ1-2, with D perhaps TRBD1 (6 bases). The CDR3 consists of 17 residues. Per germline, CDR1 SGHNT and CDR2 YENEEA. V gave up 3 bases and J gave up 3 bases, with 20 bases separating them. The CDR3 region is CASSLDVWGRNDYGYTF. The CDR3 DNA follows: TGTGCCAGCAGCTTGGATGTTTGGGGGCGAAACGACTATGGCTACACCTTC.

CDR3: CASSLSLSYEQYF. CDR3 DNA: TGTGCCAGCAGCTTAAGTCTTAGCTACGAGCAGTACTTC. The chain uses TRBV7-2 and TRBJ2-7; D is uncertain. CDR1 is SGHTA, CDR2 FQGNSA, per germline. This CDR3 contains 13 residues. Trimming removed 2 bases at V and 3 bases at J, with 8 bases between.

The J gene is TRBJ1-6, the V gene TRBV7-9, with a weak D call TRBD1 (6 bases). Deletions cut 4 bases from V and 4 bases from J, with 11 bases between. The CDR3 spans 15 residues. Germline V CDR1 and CDR2: SEHNR, FQNEAQ (reference sequence). CDR3 sequence reads: CASSWGTRYNSPLHF. For the CDR3, the DNA is TGTGCCAGCAGCTGGGGGACACGGTATAATTCACCCCTCCACTTT.

This clone was recorded once. The rearrangement links TRBV19 to TRBJ1-5, with TRBD1 identical over 7 bases. CDR3 length equals 12 residues. Germline V gene sequence: CDR1 LNHDA, CDR2 SQIVND (reference sequence). V lost 11 bases to trimming and J lost 2 bases; unmatched junction nucleotides: 3. The CDR3 reads CASGQGNQPQHF. The CDR3 bases are TGTGCCTCCGGACAGGGCAATCAGCCCCAGCATTTT.

This clone is a singleton in its sample. The chain employs TRBV6-2 or TRBV6-3 and TRBJ1-2; D gene ambiguous. Between the trimmed V and J ends, which lost 6 bases and 4 bases, there was a span of 9 bases. The germline CDR1 and CDR2 sequences are MNHEY and SVGEGT. The CDR3 sequence is 12 residues long. CDR3 nucleotide sequence: TGTGCCAGCAGCCTCGAAGCCTATGGCTACACCTTC. Its protein is CASSLEAYGYTF.

The chain recombines TRBV6-5 with TRBJ1-1, with a weak D call TRBD1 (5 bases). The CDR3 has 14 residues. Trimming removed 2 bases from V and 4 bases from J, with 11 bases in between. The germline gives CDR1 MNHEY, CDR2 SVGAGI. The CDR3, as DNA: TGTGCCAGCAGTTACGTTCCCGGGGGCACTGAAGCTTTCTTT. This gives the protein CASSYVPGGTEAFF.

The genes are TRBV23-1 and TRBJ1-3, with 9 nucleotides matching TRBD1. TRBV23-1 is recorded as an ORF, its role being uncertain. Unmatched junction bases numbered 9, after V lost 3 bases and J lost 3 bases. The CDR3 covers 17 residues. DNA for the CDR3: TGCGCCAGCAGTCATCCCAACAGGGGGCGGGGTGGAAACACCATATATTTT. It codes for CASSHPNRGRGGNTIYF.

The chain has TRBV7-3 and TRBJ2-3; TRBD1 agrees at 8 bases. The CDR3 length is 13 residues. V lost 5 bases, J lost 11 bases, and 9 bases stayed unmatched. Per the germline V gene, CDR1 is SGHTA and CDR2 is FQGTGA. CDR3 loop: CASSLSVGQGQYF. The DNA of the CDR3 is TGTGCCAGCAGCCTCTCTGTAGGACAGGGGCAGTATTTT. Combining the CDR3 with reference TRBV7-3 and TRBJ2-3 gives the whole variable domain GAGVSQTPSNKVTEKGKYVELRCDPISGHTALYWYRQSLGQGPEFLIYFQGTGAADDSGLPNDRFFAVRPEGSVSTLKIQRTERGDSAVYLCASSLSVGQGQYFGPGTRLTVL.

The chain joins TRBV5-4 to TRBJ1-6; D is undetermined. Trimming took off 0 bases at V and 7 bases at J, with 14 bases between the two ends. This CDR3 region has 16 residues. CDR1 and CDR2 (germline): SGHNT, YYREEE (reference sequence). The CDR3 is CASSLGSGRTNSPLHF. The DNA for the CDR3 is TGTGCCAGCAGCTTGGGGTCGGGGAGGACGAATTCACCCCTCCACTTT.

The rearrangement uses TRBV7-9 and TRBJ2-3; 13 bases are shared with TRBD2. Germline CDR1 reads SEHNR; CDR2 reads FQNEAQ (reference sequence). This CDR3 region has 16 residues. Losses at the gene ends were 4 bases for V and 4 bases for J; bases not matched to a gene: 5. Here the CDR3 DNA reads TGTGCCAGCAGCTCGGGACTAGCGGGGACCCCAGATACGCAGTATTTT. Translated: CASSSGLAGTPDTQYF. Supplemented by reference TRBV7-9 and TRBJ2-3, the full variable domain reads DTGVSQNPRHKITKRGQNVTFRCDPISEHNRLYWYRQTLGQGPEFLTYFQNEAQLEKSRLLSDRFSAERPKGSFSTLEIQRTEQGDSAMYLCASSSGLAGTPDTQYFGPGTRLTVL.

The V call is TRBV7-2, the J call TRBJ2-7; D perhaps matches TRBD1 (6 bases). Germline loops: CDR1 SGHTA, CDR2 FQGNSA. The CDR3 consists of 15 residues. With 1 base removed from V and 1 base from J, the gap between germline ends came to 11 bases. CDR3 nucleotide sequence: TGTGCCAGCAGCTTAGACAGGGTGGCGTCCTACGAGCAGTACTTC. Encoded protein: CASSLDRVASYEQYF.

The chain combines TRBV7-9 with TRBJ1-6; TRBD1 aligns across 10 bases. This CDR3 is 17 amino acids long. V was clipped by 5 bases and J by 5 bases; unmatched bases: 9. From germline, CDR1 is SEHNR and CDR2 FQNEAQ (reference sequence). DNA of the CDR3: TGTGCCAGCAGCAGTACCCGGGACAGGGGAAATAATTCACCCCTCCACTTT. Amino acids: CASSSTRDRGNNSPLHF.

This clone has just one count. V gene TRBV6-2 or TRBV6-3 combines with J gene TRBJ2-2, with D perhaps TRBD1 (6 bases). The CDR3 runs 14 residues. The V gene lost 2 bases and the J gene lost 7 bases, with 11 bases spanning the gap. Germline V gene sequence: CDR1 MNHEY, CDR2 SVGEGT. In DNA, the CDR3 is TGTGCCAGCAGTTACCCAACAGGGTACGGGGAGCTGTTTTTT. It translates to CASSYPTGYGELFF.

This sequence joins TRBV6-2 or TRBV6-3 and TRBJ2-1, with 9 positions matching TRBD2. Trimming cost V 2 bases and J 10 bases; bases outside gene matches: 12. This CDR3 region has 16 residues. Per germline, CDR1 MNHEY and CDR2 SVGEGT. In DNA form, the CDR3 reads TGTGCCAGCAGTTACAGGGCCAGCGGGGGGCCACAGGAGCAGTTCTTC. Amino acid sequence: CASSYRASGGPQEQFF.

The chain employs TRBV27 and TRBJ2-7; D not certain. The CDR3 consists of 10 residues. The V and J ends lost 8 bases and 4 bases respectively, with 6 bases between them. The germline gives CDR1 MNHEY, CDR2 SMNVEV (reference sequence). CDR3 nucleotides: TGTGCCAGCCCGGGTTACGAGCAGTACGTC. Translated, it gives CASPGYEQYV.

This chain links TRBV19 with TRBJ2-5; 12 bases map to TRBD1. The CDR3 loop spans 17 amino acids. Germline lookup yields CDR1 LNHDA and CDR2 SQIVND (reference sequence). V was clipped by 6 bases and J by 4 bases; unmatched bases: 12. CDR3 loop: CASSEDSGTGGGETQYF. As DNA, the CDR3 is TGTGCCAGTAGCGAAGACTCCGGGACAGGGGGCGGAGAGACCCAGTACTTC.

The rearrangement uses TRBV11-3 and TRBJ2-5; 8 bases agree with TRBD2. Germline V gene lookup returns CDR1 SGHNT and CDR2 YENEEA. V lost 4 bases and J lost 5; bases outside the gene matches: 6. This CDR3 contains 14 residues. The CDR3 reads CASSSGGTRETQYF. The CDR3 nucleotides are TGTGCCAGCAGCTCTGGGGGGACTAGGGAGACCCAGTACTTC.

The chain uses TRBV7-8 and TRBJ1-4; tentatively, D is TRBD1 (5 bases). Trimming removed 5 bases from V and 0 bases from J, with 7 bases in between. The CDR3 spans 14 residues. In germline, CDR1 is SGHVS, CDR2 FQNEAQ. The CDR3 here is CASSATATNEKLFF. CDR3 DNA: TGTGCCAGCAGCGCGACAGCAACTAATGAAAAACTGTTTTTT.

CDR3 sequence: CATSRWSGGNTGELFF. In DNA form, the CDR3 reads TGTGCCACCAGCAGGTGGAGCGGGGGGAACACCGGGGAGCTGTTTTTT. J is TRBJ2-2 and V is TRBV15, with 8 bases aligning to TRBD2. The CDR3 has 16 amino acids. V lost 3 bases and J lost 1; bases outside the gene matches: 4. Germline CDR1 is LNHNV and CDR2 is YYDKDF (reference sequence).

The chain combines TRBV5-6 with TRBJ1-3; 7 bases are a match to TRBD1. The CDR3 runs to 16 residues. Germline lookup yields CDR1 SGHDT and CDR2 YYEEEE. After removal of 1 base from V and 4 bases from J, the junction contained 8 bases not matched to a gene. CDR3 protein: CASSLRGPLYGNTIYF. CDR3 nucleotides: TGTGCCAGCAGCTTGAGGGGGCCATTGTACGGAAACACCATATATTTT.

V and J are TRBV30 and TRBJ1-5; weak D call: TRBD1 (5 bases). The germline V and J ends were trimmed by 1 base and 1 base, with 11 bases remaining between them. The CDR3 has 15 amino acids. Per germline, CDR1 GTSNPN and CDR2 SVGIG (reference sequence). CDR3 nucleotides: TGTGCCTGGAGTGAGGGGCTGGTGAGCAATCAGCCCCAGCATTTT. Translating it yields CAWSEGLVSNQPQHF.

The chain couples TRBV25-1 to TRBJ2-7; D may be TRBD1 (5 bases). Germline loops: CDR1 MGHDK, CDR2 SYGVNS. The CDR3 totals 13 residues. V was shortened by 9 bases and J by 1 base, with 13 bases between the two germline ends. The CDR3 coding sequence is TGTGCCAGTAGCAGGGCAGGATCCTACGAGCAGTACGTC. Its translation: CASSRAGSYEQYV.

The V call is TRBV27, the J call TRBJ1-1, with D unclear. The CDR3 loop spans 13 amino acids. With 3 bases removed from V and 2 bases from J, the gap between germline ends came to 7 bases. The germline V gene has CDR1 MNHEY and CDR2 SMNVEV (reference sequence). The chain's CDR3 is CASSLASNTEAFF. CDR3 sequence (DNA): TGTGCCAGCAGTTTGGCATCTAACACTGAAGCTTTCTTT.